A selection of T cell receptor beta chains follows, all from one sample in a study of T cell responses to AZD1222 COVID-19 vaccine. The data were produced by immunoSEQ multiplex PCR, yet TCRdb's version contains in-frame clones alone and is incomplete. The repertoire holds about 120,000 clones, with 88% as singletons. This material consisted of peripheral blood, taken on day 0 of AZD1222 vaccination. The receptors were gathered from an adult in good health. CDR3s include the opening cysteine and the closing phenylalanine or tryptophan. A D gene is named only where the DNA matches it firmly. Rows give clone size only sometimes, using once, few, many, or a class for an expanded clone.

J gene,CDR3 length,clone size,V gene,D gene,CDR3 protein,CDR3 DNA
TRBJ1-1,13,-,TRBV4-1,-,CASSQAQRPEAFF,TGCGCCAGCAGCCAAGCACAGAGGCCAGAAGCTTTCTTT
TRBJ2-2,17,-,TRBV19,TRBD2,CATSGGSFGRNTGELFF,TGTGCCACCTCGGGGGGTTCCTTTGGCAGGAACACCGGGGAGCTGTTTTTT
TRBJ1-4,16,-,TRBV27,-,CASSQVKGISNEKLFF,TGTGCCAGCAGTCAAGTGAAGGGGATATCTAATGAAAAACTGTTTTTT
TRBJ2-5,18,-,TRBV19,TRBD2,CASSAELAGGPIGETQYF,TGTGCCAGTAGTGCCGAACTAGCGGGAGGGCCTATAGGGGAGACCCAGTACTTC
TRBJ1-4,17,-,TRBV27,TRBD1,CASSPWTGGATNEKLFF,TGTGCCAGCAGTCCTTGGACAGGAGGAGCAACTAATGAAAAACTGTTTTTT
TRBJ2-1,14,-,TRBV6-5,-,CASRFGESYNEQFF,TGTGCCAGCAGATTCGGGGAATCCTACAATGAGCAGTTCTTC
TRBJ1-6,13,-,TRBV2,-,CASKVSYNSPLHF,TGTGCCAGCAAGGTCAGCTATAATTCACCCCTCCACTTT
TRBJ1-1,13,once,TRBV7-2,-,CASSFQLYTEAFF,TGTGCCAGCAGCTTTCAGCTTTACACTGAAGCTTTCTTT
TRBJ1-5,14,-,TRBV5-1,TRBD1,CASSLGTGVQPQHF,TGCGCCAGCAGCTTGGGGACAGGGGTCCAGCCCCAGCATTTT
TRBJ2-1,16,-,TRBV6-5,TRBD2,CASSYFGAGGPNEQFF,TGTGCCAGCAGTTATTTTGGTGCGGGGGGGCCCAATGAGCAGTTCTTC
TRBJ1-3,13,-,TRBV21-1,-,CAIRPGSGNTIYF,TGTGCCATCCGACCCGGCTCTGGAAACACCATATATTTT
TRBJ2-4,13,-,TRBV24-1,-,CATSDGARDIQYF,TGTGCCACCAGTGATGGTGCCCGCGACATTCAGTACTTC
TRBJ1-6,15,-,TRBV11-2,-,CASSPSTGPNSPLHF,TGTGCCAGCAGCCCTTCCACGGGGCCTAATTCACCCCTCCACTTT
TRBJ1-1,14,-,TRBV5-5,-,CASSLATGNTEAFF,TGTGCCAGCAGCTTGGCTACAGGGAACACTGAAGCTTTCTTT
TRBJ1-3,13,once,TRBV6-5,-,CASSLDPGNTIYF,TGTGCCAGCAGTTTGGACCCTGGAAACACCATATATTTT
TRBJ2-2,15,-,TRBV24-1,-,CATSGTYPNTGELFF,TGTGCCACCAGTGGAACATATCCGAACACCGGGGAGCTGTTTTTT
TRBJ1-2,14,-,TRBV18,TRBD1,CASSPVPGQGPPTF,TGTGCCAGCTCACCCGTCCCGGGACAGGGACCCCCCACCTTC
TRBJ2-2,15,once,TRBV4-1,-,CASSQRDRGTGELFF,TGCGCCAGCAGCCAGAGAGATCGGGGCACCGGGGAGCTGTTTTTT
TRBJ1-4,14,-,TRBV27,TRBD1,CASSPGTGAEKLFF,TGTGCCAGCAGTCCAGGGACAGGGGCTGAAAAACTGTTTTTT
TRBJ2-7,15,-,TRBV18,-,CASSPLPLADYEQYF,TGTGCCAGCTCACCACTCCCCCTAGCAGACTACGAGCAGTACTTC
TRBJ1-1,14,once,TRBV9,-,CASSAGGRIQEAFF,TGTGCCAGCAGCGCCGGCGGACGGATTCAAGAAGCTTTCTTT
TRBJ2-7,14,-,TRBV5-1,-,CASSLEADTYEQYF,TGCGCCAGCAGCTTGGAAGCGGATACCTACGAGCAGTACTTC
TRBJ2-1,14,once,TRBV9,-,CASSKLGTSNEQFF,TGTGCCAGCAGCAAACTCGGGACATCCAATGAGCAGTTCTTC
TRBJ1-2,15,-,TRBV7-6,-,CASSPSPRDKDGYTF,TGTGCCAGCAGCCCCAGCCCCCGGGACAAGGATGGCTACACCTTC
TRBJ1-1,15,-,TRBV5-1,TRBD1,CASSGQGGMNTEAFF,TGCGCCAGCAGCGGCCAGGGGGGTATGAACACTGAAGCTTTCTTT
TRBJ2-1,13,-,TRBV11-2,-,CASSPDVYNEQFF,TGTGCCAGCAGCCCCGACGTCTACAATGAGCAGTTCTTC
TRBJ2-5,15,-,TRBV5-1,-,CASSLVPGQQETQYF,TGCGCCAGCAGCTTAGTACCGGGGCAACAAGAGACCCAGTACTTC
TRBJ1-1,15,once,TRBV11-2,TRBD1,CASSLETGGLTEAFF,TGTGCCAGCAGCTTAGAGACAGGGGGCTTGACTGAAGCTTTCTTT
TRBJ2-7,13,-,TRBV6-5,-,CATSSRGSNEQYF,TGTGCCACCTCGTCTCGGGGGTCCAACGAGCAGTACTTC
TRBJ2-7,12,-,TRBV3-1/TRBV3-2,-,CASKGGSYEQYF,TGTGCCAGCAAGGGGGGATCCTACGAGCAGTACTTC
TRBJ1-1,14,-,TRBV6-5,-,CASRGPGQNTEAFF,TGTGCCAGCAGGGGCCCCGGGCAGAACACTGAAGCTTTCTTT
TRBJ2-7,14,once,TRBV5-8,TRBD1,CASRRTGGSYEQYF,TGTGCCAGCAGGCGGACAGGGGGTTCCTACGAGCAGTACTTC
TRBJ2-2,15,-,TRBV5-6,-,CASSTGTYNTGELFF,TGTGCCAGCAGCACCGGGACTTATAACACCGGGGAGCTGTTTTTT
TRBJ2-7,14,-,TRBV18,-,CASSPPEGAYEQYF,TGTGCCAGCTCACCACCGGAGGGTGCCTACGAGCAGTACTTC
TRBJ2-3,16,-,TRBV24-1,TRBD1,CATSDPTGANTDTQYF,TGTGCCACCAGTGATCCCACAGGGGCTAACACAGATACGCAGTATTTT
TRBJ2-7,15,-,TRBV7-9,TRBD1,CASSSDRGYSYEQYF,TGTGCCAGCAGCTCCGACAGGGGGTATTCGTACGAGCAGTACTTC
TRBJ1-2,12,few,TRBV12-3/TRBV12-4,-,CASSLGPSGYTF,TGTGCCAGCAGTTTAGGCCCCAGCGGCTACACCTTC
TRBJ1-5,15,-,TRBV4-1,-,CASSQDLNSNQPQHF,TGCGCCAGCAGCCAAGATTTGAATAGCAATCAGCCCCAGCATTTT
TRBJ1-2,13,-,TRBV7-9,-,CASSLAGRHGYTF,TGTGCCAGCAGCTTAGCGGGACGACATGGCTACACCTTC
TRBJ2-3,16,-,TRBV2,TRBD2,CASRKTGGGLADTQYF,TGTGCCAGCAGAAAAACTGGCGGGGGGTTGGCAGATACGCAGTATTTT
TRBJ2-1,14,-,TRBV7-9,TRBD2,CASSWISGPNEQFF,TGTGCCAGCAGCTGGATTAGCGGGCCAAATGAGCAGTTCTTC
TRBJ1-2,14,-,TRBV24-1,TRBD1,CATSDSLTGEGYTF,TGTGCCACCAGTGATTCCCTGACAGGGGAGGGCTACACCTTC